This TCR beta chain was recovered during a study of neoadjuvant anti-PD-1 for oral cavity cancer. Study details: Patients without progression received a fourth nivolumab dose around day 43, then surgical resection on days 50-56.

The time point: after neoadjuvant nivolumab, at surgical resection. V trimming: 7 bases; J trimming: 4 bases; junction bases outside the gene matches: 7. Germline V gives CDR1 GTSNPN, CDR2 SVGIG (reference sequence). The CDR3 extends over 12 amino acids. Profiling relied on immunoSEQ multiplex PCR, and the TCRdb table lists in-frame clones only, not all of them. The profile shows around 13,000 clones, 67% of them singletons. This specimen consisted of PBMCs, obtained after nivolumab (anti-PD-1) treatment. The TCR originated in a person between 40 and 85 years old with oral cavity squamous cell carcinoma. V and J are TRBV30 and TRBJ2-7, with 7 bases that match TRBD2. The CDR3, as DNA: TGTGCCTCCGAAAGGGGAGGGTACGAGCAGTACTTC. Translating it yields CASERGGYEQYF.